This paragraph reports one T cell receptor beta chain. Its antigen is currently unknown. This entry is derived from a study of regulatory T cells in long-lasting Graves disease. Indicated time point: persistent/refractory GD, antithyroid drugs over 5 years with positive TRAb. Construction of the TCR library relied on RNA isolated from PBMCs. Enrollment of patients was through an endocrinology department in Xi'an, China. Arm-PCR of CDR3 regions and iRepertoire HTBI primers were the basis on which TCR beta libraries were built. Each CDR3 protein is one row after TCRdb ran MiXCR on the multiplex PCR reads. The profile shows a few hundred thousand distinct CDR3 sequences, 20% to 25% of them singletons. Study results and caveats: Owing to a sample size that was small, accuracy may have been reduced.

The clonotype comes from a female donor with Graves disease. This material consisted of peripheral blood mononuclear cells (PBMCs), taken when the disease was refractory, from a patient treated with antithyroid drugs.

The CDR3 nucleotides are TGTGCCAGCTCACCACGACGGGAGTGGACTGAAGCTTTCTTT. Its translation is CASSPRREWTEAFF. This chain joins TRBV18 and TRBJ1-1; D gene unclear. The ends were cut back, 1 base at V and 5 bases at J, with 11 bases in the middle. The CDR3 is 14 residues long. Per the germline V gene, CDR1 is KGHSH and CDR2 is LQKENI.